This T cell receptor (beta chain) was recorded in a study of blood T cells in healthy people across ages (dated by TCRdb to between 2015 and 2016). Regarding the study in general: In model experiments, roughly one uniquely barcoded TCR beta cDNA molecule per two T cells was captured by template switching. To track age-related changes in TCR beta repertoire diversity, the study relied on deep sequencing normalized with unique cDNA molecular identifiers. The donors were divided into four age groups: young (average approximately 16 years), middle-aged (approximately 41), aged (under 70) and long-lived (82). To avoid experimental bias, donors of different ages were randomly spread across the sequencing lanes. The study analyzed two additional independent replicas of 1 million unique cDNA reads from the same blood draw for two donors, one aged 18 to 30 and one aged 80 or older.

Study-level results and caveats: The CMV infection status of donors was not known, potentially confounding age-related changes in expanded clonotypes. The percentage of naive T cells measured by flow cytometry correlated strongly with observed TCR beta diversity. Observed TCR beta diversity per million T cells fell roughly linearly with age, and a significant reduction was already apparent by age around 40. Compared with the aged group, more naive CD4+ T cells, fewer expanded clones and increased TCR diversity were shown by the long-lived group, suggesting age selection. Bulk unsorted PBMC profiling prevented conclusive comparison of naive and antigen-experienced compartments. Estimates of total diversity based on one million sequenced T cells were regarded as lower bounds and as underestimates.

Libraries were constructed by 5' RACE. This sample was sequenced with an Illumina HiSeq 2500. A second PCR of about 7 to 12 cycles was run with a J-beta primer mix and a sample-barcoded 5' primer. A template-switch 5' adaptor carrying 12 random nucleotides introduced a unique molecular identifier onto each TCR beta cDNA molecule. Each sample yielded at least 2.5 million CDR3-containing paired-end reads. All of the RNA was converted into first-strand cDNA using the Mint cDNA synthesis kit, with a TRBC-specific oligonucleotide serving as the primer. After uracil-DNA glycosylase treatment, a first 18-cycle PCR used universal primers M1SS and BC2_uni_R on all cDNA. On the study's bioinformatics: For normalization, 1 million high-quality reads were randomly selected from each sample, with every read carrying a distinct molecular identifier. Reads with shared molecular identifiers were discarded instead of being binned into consensus sequences. CDR3 identification, clonotype clustering and error correction used MiTCR with a Q25 quality threshold and the strictest error-elimination algorithm. Lower-bound total TCR beta diversity was estimated with a nonparametric unseen species model using Euler transformation. TCRdb itself trimmed the public reads at Q25 with fastp, ran MiXCR and retained productive beta chains. Rows matching on CDR3 protein sequence are summarized as one entry with the most common DNA and genes. These V and J calls are TCRdb output, not the study's own analysis. The sample records around 1.7 million distinct CDR3 sequences, roughly 28% of which are singletons. The ten largest make up 7.7% of the sample.

This clonotype has at least ten counts. Its binding antigen is unknown. No base qualities exist here, and no much larger clone lies one base off it. The cysteine opens and the phenylalanine closes a CDR3 of 15 amino acids. Only CDR3 DNA remains: 45 bases, in frame from the first base. Via the germline V gene, CDR1 is SGHRS and CDR2 YFSETQ. For this chain, trimming is 4 bases at the V end and 0 bases at the J end, and the number of junction bases without a gene match is 5. Donors were 39 systemically healthy Caucasian individuals from Russia aged roughly 6 to 95 years. Around 10 milliliters of peripheral blood were collected from each donor into EDTA-treated Vacutainer tubes. PBMCs were isolated by Ficoll-Paque density-gradient centrifugation, with at least 7 million obtained per sample. Total RNA, at least 5 micrograms per sample, was extracted from PBMCs with Trizol reagent. The percentages of naive CD45RAhigh/CD27high T cells were determined by flow cytometry on a PBMC aliquot from every donor.

The sample was blood. The TCR originated in a woman between 25 and 40 years old in good health. The V gene is TRBV5-1 and the J gene is TRBJ2-7; 9 middle bases align to TRBD1. The CDR3 region has the sequence CASSPGDRVSYEQYF. The nucleotide sequence reads as follows: TGCGCCAGCAGCCCGGGGGACAGGGTCTCCTACGAGCAGTACTTC.